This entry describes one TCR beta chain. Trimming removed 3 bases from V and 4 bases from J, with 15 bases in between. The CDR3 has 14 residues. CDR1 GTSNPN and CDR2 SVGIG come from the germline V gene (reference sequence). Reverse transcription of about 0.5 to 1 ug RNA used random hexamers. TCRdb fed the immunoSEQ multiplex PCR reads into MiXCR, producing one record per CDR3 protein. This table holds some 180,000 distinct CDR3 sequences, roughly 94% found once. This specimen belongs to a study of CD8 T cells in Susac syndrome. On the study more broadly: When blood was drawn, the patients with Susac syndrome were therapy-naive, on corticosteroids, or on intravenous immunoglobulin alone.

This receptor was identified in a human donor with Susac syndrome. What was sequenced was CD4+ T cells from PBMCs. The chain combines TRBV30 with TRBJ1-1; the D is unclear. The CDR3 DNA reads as TGTGCCTGGAGCAACACACGGAGGATCACTGAAGCTTTCTTT. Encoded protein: CAWSNTRRITEAFF.